This TCR beta chain was retrieved from a study of shared clonotypes between healthy human individuals. With respect to this clone: Its antigen is unknown. Other DNA sequences in this sample translate to the same CDR3.

Broader study findings: Naive subsets usually exceeded memory subsets in estimated richness.

Germline V CDR1 and CDR2: SGHAT, FQNNGV. The CDR3 spans 13 residues. V gave up 5 bases and J gave up 8 bases; unmatched junction bases: 5. Sequencing was performed with immunoSEQ multiplex PCR; in TCRdb, only in-frame clones are kept and a portion is missing. The table has 850,000 to 1,200,000 clones, about 74% seen once; the top ten hold nearly 1.5%. The donor cohort consisted entirely of Caucasian adults residing in Nashville, Tennessee. The chain is built from TRBV11-2 and TRBJ1-4; 7 positions agree with TRBD1. The TCR sequence derives from a man aged 18 to 29 in good health. Sequencing used memory CD4+ T cells sorted from blood. Stated subset: CD45RA-negative fraction. The CDR3 DNA is TGTGCCAGCAGCCCGGGGACAGCAGAAAAACTGTTTTTT. Its translation: CASSPGTAEKLFF.